A selection of T cell receptor beta chains follows, all from one sample in a study of T cell responses to AZD1222 COVID-19 vaccine. Profiled with immunoSEQ multiplex PCR; TCRdb holds only in-frame clones, not every one. The sample includes about 110,000 clones, more than 85% of them seen just once. The material was peripheral blood, obtained on day 0 of AZD1222 vaccination. The receptors come from an adult in good health. The CDR3 runs from the conserved cysteine through the conserved F or W. A D gene is named only where the DNA matches it firmly. Clone size is stated in some rows and not others, as once, few, many or a class when expanded.

d_call: -
v_call: TRBV30
clone_size: -
j_call: TRBJ1-2
cdr3_nt: TGTGCCTACGCCCAGGGGTTCTATGGCTACACCTTC
cdr3_aa: CAYAQGFYGYTF

d_call: -
v_call: TRBV20-1
clone_size: -
j_call: TRBJ2-1
cdr3_nt: TGCAGTGCTAGTAGGGTCTACAATGAGCAGTTCTTC
cdr3_aa: CSASRVYNEQFF

d_call: -
v_call: TRBV19
clone_size: -
j_call: TRBJ1-5
cdr3_nt: TGTGCCAGTTCCGGGAGCAATCAGCCCCAGCATTTT
cdr3_aa: CASSGSNQPQHF

d_call: TRBD1
v_call: TRBV10-3
clone_size: -
j_call: TRBJ1-5
cdr3_nt: TGTGCCATCAGTGAGACAGGGGGCGCGAAGCCCCAGCATTTT
cdr3_aa: CAISETGGAKPQHF

d_call: -
v_call: TRBV7-9
clone_size: -
j_call: TRBJ1-1
cdr3_nt: TGTGCCAGCATCGATACGCGGGGGGCGGCTGAAGCTTTCTTT
cdr3_aa: CASIDTRGAAEAFF

d_call: -
v_call: TRBV5-1
clone_size: -
j_call: TRBJ2-1
cdr3_nt: TGCGCCAGCAGCTTGACCGACAATGAGCAGTTCTTC
cdr3_aa: CASSLTDNEQFF

d_call: -
v_call: TRBV20-1
clone_size: few
j_call: TRBJ2-1
cdr3_nt: TGCAGTGCTAGTAACCACCCCTTGAGCAATGAGCAGTTCTTC
cdr3_aa: CSASNHPLSNEQFF

d_call: -
v_call: TRBV30
clone_size: -
j_call: TRBJ1-1
cdr3_nt: TGTGCCTGGGGGGGGGTTGAAGCTTTCTTT
cdr3_aa: CAWGGVEAFF

d_call: -
v_call: TRBV3-1/TRBV3-2
clone_size: -
j_call: TRBJ1-1
cdr3_nt: TGTGCCAGCAGCCATATGAGGGGTCGGATGAACACTGAAGCTTTCTTT
cdr3_aa: CASSHMRGRMNTEAFF

d_call: -
v_call: TRBV30
clone_size: -
j_call: TRBJ2-2
cdr3_nt: TGTGCCTGGAGTGTTGATCCTGGCGGGGAGCTGTTTTTT
cdr3_aa: CAWSVDPGGELFF

d_call: -
v_call: TRBV11-2
clone_size: -
j_call: TRBJ1-1
cdr3_nt: TGTGCCAGCAGCTTAGAGGGGTGGCAGACTGAAGCTTTCTTT
cdr3_aa: CASSLEGWQTEAFF

d_call: -
v_call: TRBV2
clone_size: -
j_call: TRBJ1-5
cdr3_nt: TGTGCCAGCACCGCCCAAATAAGTCAGCCCCAGCATTTT
cdr3_aa: CASTAQISQPQHF

d_call: TRBD1
v_call: TRBV10-3
clone_size: -
j_call: TRBJ1-4
cdr3_nt: TGTGCCATCAGTGAGTTCCGGGACAGGGCTACATCTAGGGGCGCAGGAACTAATGAAAAACTGTTTTTT
cdr3_aa: CAISEFRDRATSRGAGTNEKLFF

d_call: -
v_call: TRBV7-6
clone_size: -
j_call: TRBJ2-5
cdr3_nt: TGTGCCAGCAGCTTAGGCTCTCAATTAGGGGAGACCCAGTACTTC
cdr3_aa: CASSLGSQLGETQYF

d_call: -
v_call: TRBV6-2/TRBV6-3
clone_size: -
j_call: TRBJ2-7
cdr3_nt: TGTGCCAGCAGTTACGCCCCTATTAGGGACGAGCAGTACTTC
cdr3_aa: CASSYAPIRDEQYF

d_call: -
v_call: TRBV29-1
clone_size: -
j_call: TRBJ1-4
cdr3_nt: TGCAGCGTTGGAGAGTTAGGAGAACTGTTTTTT
cdr3_aa: CSVGELGELFF

d_call: -
v_call: TRBV6-5
clone_size: -
j_call: TRBJ1-1
cdr3_nt: TGTGCCAGCAGTTACACCACAGGGCTATACACTGAAGCTTTCTTT
cdr3_aa: CASSYTTGLYTEAFF

d_call: -
v_call: TRBV6-5
clone_size: -
j_call: TRBJ1-2
cdr3_nt: TGTGCCAGCAGTCCTTATGACGGCAACTATGGCTACACCTTC
cdr3_aa: CASSPYDGNYGYTF

d_call: TRBD1
v_call: TRBV25-1
clone_size: -
j_call: TRBJ1-1
cdr3_nt: TGTGCCAGCAGGGAGGGGGCAGGGAAGGCTTTCTTT
cdr3_aa: CASREGAGKAFF

d_call: -
v_call: TRBV19
clone_size: -
j_call: TRBJ1-2
cdr3_nt: TGTGCCAGTAGTACCCGGGGACACCAAGACGGCTACACCTTC
cdr3_aa: CASSTRGHQDGYTF

d_call: -
v_call: TRBV3-1/TRBV3-2
clone_size: -
j_call: TRBJ1-1
cdr3_nt: TGTGCCAGCAGCCAGGAATCTTTAAGACCGAACACTGAAGCTTTCTTT
cdr3_aa: CASSQESLRPNTEAFF

d_call: -
v_call: TRBV9
clone_size: -
j_call: TRBJ2-7
cdr3_nt: TGTGCCAGCAGCGTAGCGGGTAGCCTCTCCTACGAGCAGTACTTC
cdr3_aa: CASSVAGSLSYEQYF

d_call: -
v_call: TRBV19
clone_size: -
j_call: TRBJ1-6
cdr3_nt: TGTGCCAGTAGTACGGGAACTAATTCACCCCTCCACTTT
cdr3_aa: CASSTGTNSPLHF

d_call: -
v_call: TRBV16
clone_size: -
j_call: TRBJ2-5
cdr3_nt: TGTGCCAGCAGCCAATCTGGTTCGGGGGAGACCCAGTACTTC
cdr3_aa: CASSQSGSGETQYF

d_call: -
v_call: TRBV24-1
clone_size: -
j_call: TRBJ2-2
cdr3_nt: TGTGCCACCAGTGATATAGGGACGGACACCGGGGAGCTGTTTTTT
cdr3_aa: CATSDIGTDTGELFF

d_call: TRBD2
v_call: TRBV6-4
clone_size: -
j_call: TRBJ2-3
cdr3_nt: TGTGCCAGCAGTGACTCGACTAGCGGGGGGGATACGCAGTATTTT
cdr3_aa: CASSDSTSGGDTQYF

d_call: -
v_call: TRBV11-2
clone_size: -
j_call: TRBJ2-7
cdr3_nt: TGTGCCAGCAGCCCCCCCGGGAGACCCTACGAGCAGTACTTC
cdr3_aa: CASSPPGRPYEQYF

d_call: -
v_call: TRBV5-6
clone_size: -
j_call: TRBJ1-2
cdr3_nt: TGTGCCAGCAGCCAAGACAGGACTAACTATGGCTACACCTTC
cdr3_aa: CASSQDRTNYGYTF

d_call: TRBD1
v_call: TRBV3-1/TRBV3-2
clone_size: -
j_call: TRBJ1-2
cdr3_nt: TGTGCCAGCAGAACAACAGGGGGAAGATGGGGCTACACCTTC
cdr3_aa: CASRTTGGRWGYTF

d_call: -
v_call: TRBV4-3
clone_size: -
j_call: TRBJ2-7
cdr3_nt: TGCGCCAGCAGCCAAAATATCGGATACGAGCAGTACTTC
cdr3_aa: CASSQNIGYEQYF

d_call: TRBD1
v_call: TRBV7-6
clone_size: -
j_call: TRBJ1-4
cdr3_nt: TGTGCCAGCAGCTCTGGGACAGGGGATGAAAAACTGTTTTTT
cdr3_aa: CASSSGTGDEKLFF

d_call: -
v_call: TRBV4-2
clone_size: -
j_call: TRBJ1-5
cdr3_nt: TGTGCCAGCAGCAGACAGGATAGCAATCAGCCCCAGCATTTT
cdr3_aa: CASSRQDSNQPQHF

d_call: TRBD1
v_call: TRBV29-1
clone_size: -
j_call: TRBJ2-7
cdr3_nt: TGCAGCGTTGGACAGGGTGATAGGGAGCAGTACTTC
cdr3_aa: CSVGQGDREQYF

d_call: TRBD1
v_call: TRBV30
clone_size: -
j_call: TRBJ2-7
cdr3_nt: TGTGCCTGGAGTGTACCGGGACAGGGGGTCCAGTACTTC
cdr3_aa: CAWSVPGQGVQYF

d_call: -
v_call: TRBV6-5
clone_size: -
j_call: TRBJ2-7
cdr3_nt: TGTGCCAGCATGTGGGGGGACTACGAGCAGTACTTC
cdr3_aa: CASMWGDYEQYF

d_call: -
v_call: TRBV5-1
clone_size: -
j_call: TRBJ2-3
cdr3_nt: TGCGCCAGCAGCTTGGGGGGCATGGGCACAGATACGCAGTATTTT
cdr3_aa: CASSLGGMGTDTQYF

d_call: -
v_call: TRBV19
clone_size: -
j_call: TRBJ1-5
cdr3_nt: TGTGCCAGTAGCATTACCTTCCCTACTAATCAGCCCCAGCATTTT
cdr3_aa: CASSITFPTNQPQHF

d_call: TRBD1
v_call: TRBV9
clone_size: -
j_call: TRBJ2-1
cdr3_nt: TGTGCCAGCAGCTCGTCCGGGACAGGGGTTGACAATGAGCAGTTCTTC
cdr3_aa: CASSSSGTGVDNEQFF

d_call: -
v_call: TRBV6-4
clone_size: -
j_call: TRBJ1-6
cdr3_nt: TGTGCCAGCAGTGAAGGGAATAATTCACCCCTCCACTTT
cdr3_aa: CASSEGNNSPLHF

d_call: TRBD1
v_call: TRBV19
clone_size: -
j_call: TRBJ1-4
cdr3_nt: TGTGCCAGTAGTATTCCCCGAACAGGGGCGGAAAAACTGTTTTTT
cdr3_aa: CASSIPRTGAEKLFF

d_call: -
v_call: TRBV6-5
clone_size: -
j_call: TRBJ1-2
cdr3_nt: TGTGCCACGAGGAGGGCGAGTTACCCCTATGGCTACACCTTC
cdr3_aa: CATRRASYPYGYTF

d_call: TRBD2
v_call: TRBV7-2
clone_size: -
j_call: TRBJ2-3
cdr3_nt: TGTGCCAGCAGCGACAGTACGGGGGGAGATACGCAGTATTTT
cdr3_aa: CASSDSTGGDTQYF

d_call: TRBD1
v_call: TRBV30
clone_size: -
j_call: TRBJ1-2
cdr3_nt: TGTGCCTGGAGTAGGCGGACAGGTCGCTACACCTTC
cdr3_aa: CAWSRRTGRYTF

d_call: TRBD2
v_call: TRBV9
clone_size: -
j_call: TRBJ2-3
cdr3_nt: TGTGCCAGCAGCGTCCCCTCTAGCGGGAGTTGGACAGATACGCAGTATTTT
cdr3_aa: CASSVPSSGSWTDTQYF

d_call: -
v_call: TRBV7-9
clone_size: -
j_call: TRBJ2-2
cdr3_nt: TGTGCCAGCAGCTGGCCTTTAGGGACGGGCAACACCGGGGAGCTGTTTTTT
cdr3_aa: CASSWPLGTGNTGELFF

d_call: -
v_call: TRBV18
clone_size: -
j_call: TRBJ1-2
cdr3_nt: TGTGCCAGCTCACCACCATCCAGGCCGGGGGGCTATGGCTACACCTTC
cdr3_aa: CASSPPSRPGGYGYTF

d_call: TRBD1
v_call: TRBV10-3
clone_size: -
j_call: TRBJ1-1
cdr3_nt: TGTGCCATCAATGAAAGACAGGGGGCAGGGATGAACACTGAAGCTTTCTTT
cdr3_aa: CAINERQGAGMNTEAFF

d_call: TRBD2
v_call: TRBV6-2/TRBV6-3
clone_size: -
j_call: TRBJ2-3
cdr3_nt: TGTGCCAGCAGCGGAGCGGGGAGGGCCCTCACAGATACGCAGTATTTT
cdr3_aa: CASSGAGRALTDTQYF